In its sample, the clone carrying this T cell receptor beta chain was seen many times. The data were taken from a study of regulatory T cells in long-lasting Graves disease. As for time point: newly diagnosed GD, antithyroid drugs for less than 3 months. The TCR library was prepared using RNA isolated from PBMCs. Combining iRepertoire HTBI primers with Arm-PCR of CDR3 regions, the authors built TCR beta libraries. TCRdb analysed the multiplex PCR reads with MiXCR anew, one entry per CDR3 protein. Of about 300,000 distinct CDR3 sequences in the sample, roughly 18% were seen once. The origin of this receptor is a female donor with Graves disease. The source was peripheral blood mononuclear cells (PBMCs), collected at new diagnosis, from a patient treated with antithyroid drugs.

Here the CDR3 reads CASSLAALAGLYTDNEQFF. The CDR3 nucleotides read TGTGCCAGCAGCTTAGCGGCCTTGGCGGGACTATATACTGACAATGAGCAGTTCTTC. J is TRBJ2-1 and V is TRBV7-8, with 7 bases that match TRBD2. The CDR3 contains 19 residues. Germline CDR1 is SGHVS and CDR2 is FQNEAQ. The V and J ends lost 0 bases and 5 bases, in that order; junction bases with no gene match: 16. The variable domain in full, completed from reference TRBV7-8 and TRBJ2-1, reads GAGVSQSPRYKVAKRGQDVALRCDPISGHVSLFWYQQALGQGPEFLTYFQNEAQLDKSGLPSDRFFAERPEGSVSTLKIQRTQQEDSAVYLCASSLAALAGLYTDNEQFFGPGTRLTVL.